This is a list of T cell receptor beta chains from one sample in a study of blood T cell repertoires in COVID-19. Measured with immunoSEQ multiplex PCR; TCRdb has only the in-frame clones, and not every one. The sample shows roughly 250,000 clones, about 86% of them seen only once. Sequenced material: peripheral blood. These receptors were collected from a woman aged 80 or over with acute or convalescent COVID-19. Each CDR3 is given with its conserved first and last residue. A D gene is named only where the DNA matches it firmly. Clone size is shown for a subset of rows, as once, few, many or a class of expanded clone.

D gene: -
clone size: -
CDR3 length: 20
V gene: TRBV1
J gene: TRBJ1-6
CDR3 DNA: TGCACCAGCAGCCAAGTACGAAGATGTGGAAGGGGGCGATTCGATTCACCCCTCCACTTT
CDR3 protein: CTSSQVRRCGRGRFDSPLHF

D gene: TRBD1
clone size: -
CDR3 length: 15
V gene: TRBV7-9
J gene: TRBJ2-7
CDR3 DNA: TGTGCCAGCAGCCCCCAAGGGACAGTACACTACGAGCAGTACTTC
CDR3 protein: CASSPQGTVHYEQYF

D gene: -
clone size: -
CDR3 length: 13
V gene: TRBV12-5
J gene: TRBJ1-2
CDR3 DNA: TGTGCTAGTGGTATCTCAGGGGCCGATGGCTACACCTTC
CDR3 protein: CASGISGADGYTF

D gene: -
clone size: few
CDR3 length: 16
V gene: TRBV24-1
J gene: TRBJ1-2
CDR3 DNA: TGTGCCACCAGTGATCCCTCGGGAGGAGAGAACTATGGCTACACCTTC
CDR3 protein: CATSDPSGGENYGYTF

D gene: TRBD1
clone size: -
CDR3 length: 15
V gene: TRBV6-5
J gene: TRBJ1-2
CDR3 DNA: TGTGCCAGCAGTTATAACAGGGGGCCTAACTATGGCTACACCTTC
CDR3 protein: CASSYNRGPNYGYTF

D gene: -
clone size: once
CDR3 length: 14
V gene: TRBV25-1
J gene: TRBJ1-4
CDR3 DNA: TGTGCCAGCAGTGAATCCAGGGGCCGGGAAAAACTGTTTTTT
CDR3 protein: CASSESRGREKLFF

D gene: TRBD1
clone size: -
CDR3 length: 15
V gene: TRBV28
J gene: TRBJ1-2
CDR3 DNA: TGTGCCAGCAGACCAAACGGACAGGGGGCGGGAGGCTACACCTTC
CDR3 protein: CASRPNGQGAGGYTF

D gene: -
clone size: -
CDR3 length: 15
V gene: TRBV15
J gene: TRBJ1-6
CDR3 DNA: TGTGCCACCAGCACTCGGACGGGGGATAATTCACCCCTCCACTTT
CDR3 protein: CATSTRTGDNSPLHF

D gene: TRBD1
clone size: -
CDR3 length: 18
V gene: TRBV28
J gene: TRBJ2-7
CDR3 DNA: TGTGCCAGCAGTTTATCGGGGCCCGGGACAGGGGGTTCTTACGAGCAGTACTTC
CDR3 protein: CASSLSGPGTGGSYEQYF

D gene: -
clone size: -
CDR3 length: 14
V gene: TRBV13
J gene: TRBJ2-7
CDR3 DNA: TGTGCCAGCAGCTCAAACAGGGTGGCCTACGAGCAGTACTTC
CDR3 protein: CASSSNRVAYEQYF

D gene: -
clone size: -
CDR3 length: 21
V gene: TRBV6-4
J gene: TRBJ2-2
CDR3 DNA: TGTGCCAGCAGTGACTCCGGGACCCGACCAGACCCTGGGACAAACACCGGGGAGCTGTTTTTT
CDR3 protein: CASSDSGTRPDPGTNTGELFF

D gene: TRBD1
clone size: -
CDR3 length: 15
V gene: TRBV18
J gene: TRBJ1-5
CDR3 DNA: TGTGCCAGCTCACCGACAGGGCGGGGCAATCAGCCCCAGCATTTT
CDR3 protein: CASSPTGRGNQPQHF

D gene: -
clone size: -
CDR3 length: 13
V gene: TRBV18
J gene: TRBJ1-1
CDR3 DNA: TGTGCCAGCTCACTGAAGGAGGACACTGAAGCTTTCTTT
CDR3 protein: CASSLKEDTEAFF

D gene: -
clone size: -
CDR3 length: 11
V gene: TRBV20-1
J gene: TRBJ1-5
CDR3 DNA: TGCAGTGCTGCGTCGGGGCAGCCCCAGCATTTT
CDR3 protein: CSAASGQPQHF

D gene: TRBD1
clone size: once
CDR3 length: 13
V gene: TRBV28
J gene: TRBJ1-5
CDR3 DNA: TGTGCCAGCAGAGACAGGGAAAATCAGCCCCAGCATTTT
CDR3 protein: CASRDRENQPQHF

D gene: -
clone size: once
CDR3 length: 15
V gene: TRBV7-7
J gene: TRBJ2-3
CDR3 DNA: TGTGCTAGCAGCTTAGGGGCAGGGGTCACAGATACGCAGTATTTT
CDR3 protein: CASSLGAGVTDTQYF

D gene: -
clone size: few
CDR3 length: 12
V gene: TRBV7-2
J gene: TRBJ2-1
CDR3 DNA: TGTGCCAGCAGACTAACCTACAATGAGCAGTTCTTC
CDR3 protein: CASRLTYNEQFF

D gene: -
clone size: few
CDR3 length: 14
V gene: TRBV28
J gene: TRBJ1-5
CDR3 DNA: TGTGCCAGCAGTTTAATTACAGGGTCCCAGCCCCAGCATTTT
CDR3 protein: CASSLITGSQPQHF

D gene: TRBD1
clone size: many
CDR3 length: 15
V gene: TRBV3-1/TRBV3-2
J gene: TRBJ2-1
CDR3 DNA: TGTGCCAGCAGCCCCCGCGACAGGGGACGGGATGAGCAGTTCTTC
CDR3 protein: CASSPRDRGRDEQFF

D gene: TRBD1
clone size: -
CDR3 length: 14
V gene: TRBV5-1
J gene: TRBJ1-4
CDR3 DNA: TGCGCCAGCAGCGCCTGGACAGGGGCCGAAAAACTGTTTTTT
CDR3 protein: CASSAWTGAEKLFF

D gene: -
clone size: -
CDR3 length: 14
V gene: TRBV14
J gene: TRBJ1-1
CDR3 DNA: TGTGCCAGCAGCCAAGTCGTTCGGGGGACTGAAGCTTTCTTT
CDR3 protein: CASSQVVRGTEAFF

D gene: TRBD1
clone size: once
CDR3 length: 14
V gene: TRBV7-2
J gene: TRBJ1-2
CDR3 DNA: TGTGCCAGCAGCTCAGACAGGGGGCTCTATGGCTACACCTTC
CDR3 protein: CASSSDRGLYGYTF

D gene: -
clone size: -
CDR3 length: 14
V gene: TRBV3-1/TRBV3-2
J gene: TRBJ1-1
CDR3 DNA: TGTGCCAGCAGCCAAGTCCCCGGACAGCGAGAAGCTTTCTTT
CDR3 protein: CASSQVPGQREAFF

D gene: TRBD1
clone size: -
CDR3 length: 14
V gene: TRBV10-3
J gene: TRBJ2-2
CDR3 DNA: TGTGCCATCAGTGGGACAGGGGGGACCGGGGAGCTGTTTTTT
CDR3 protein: CAISGTGGTGELFF

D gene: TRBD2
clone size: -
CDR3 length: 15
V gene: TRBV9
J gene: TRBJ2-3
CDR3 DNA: TGTGCCAGCAGCGCTAGCGGGGCTCGCACAGATACGCAGTATTTT
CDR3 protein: CASSASGARTDTQYF

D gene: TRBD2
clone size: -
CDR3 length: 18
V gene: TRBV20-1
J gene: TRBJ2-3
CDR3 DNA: TGCAGTGCTAGTGGGGACGGGACTAGCGGGGGCTTCACAGATACGCAGTATTTT
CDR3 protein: CSASGDGTSGGFTDTQYF

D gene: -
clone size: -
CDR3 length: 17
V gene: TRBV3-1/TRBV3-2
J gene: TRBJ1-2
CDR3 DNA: TGTGCCAGCAGCCAAGATAAACAGGCCGAAGCTAACTATGGCTACACCTTC
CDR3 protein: CASSQDKQAEANYGYTF

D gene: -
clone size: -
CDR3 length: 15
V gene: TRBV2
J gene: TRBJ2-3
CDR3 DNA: TGTGCCAGCAGTGAAAGGCGGCAGGGGACAGATACGCAGTATTTT
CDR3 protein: CASSERRQGTDTQYF

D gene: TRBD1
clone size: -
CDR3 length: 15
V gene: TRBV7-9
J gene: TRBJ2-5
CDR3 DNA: TGTGCCAGCAGCTCTTCGACAGGGGAGAGCGAGACCCAGTACTTC
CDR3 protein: CASSSSTGESETQYF

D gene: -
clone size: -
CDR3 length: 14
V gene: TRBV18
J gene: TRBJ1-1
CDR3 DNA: TGTGCCAGCTCGTTAGCAGGGTATAAGAGTGAAGCTTTCTTT
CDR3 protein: CASSLAGYKSEAFF

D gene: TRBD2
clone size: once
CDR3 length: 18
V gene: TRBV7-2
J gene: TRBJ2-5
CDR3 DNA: TGTGCCAGCAGCTTAGAGGGACTAGCGGGTAGCAGCTCGAAGACCCAGTACTTC
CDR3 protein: CASSLEGLAGSSSKTQYF

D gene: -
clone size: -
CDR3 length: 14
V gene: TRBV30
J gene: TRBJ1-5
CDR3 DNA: TGTGCCTGGAGTGAGGGGTATAGCAATCAGCCCCAGCATTTT
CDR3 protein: CAWSEGYSNQPQHF

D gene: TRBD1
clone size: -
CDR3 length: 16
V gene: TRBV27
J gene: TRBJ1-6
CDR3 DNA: TGTGCCAGCAGTTTATCCGGACAGGGGCCGCGTTTAGCCCTCCACTTT
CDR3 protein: CASSLSGQGPRLALHF

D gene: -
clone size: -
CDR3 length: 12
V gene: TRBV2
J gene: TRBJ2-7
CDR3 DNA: TGTGCCAGCAGCCCTTCAGGGCTCGAGCAGTACTTC
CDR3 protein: CASSPSGLEQYF

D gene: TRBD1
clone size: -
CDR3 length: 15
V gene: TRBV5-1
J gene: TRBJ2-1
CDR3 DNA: TGCGCCAGCAGCTCGGACAGGGGGAGGTACAATGAGCAGTTCTTC
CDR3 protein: CASSSDRGRYNEQFF

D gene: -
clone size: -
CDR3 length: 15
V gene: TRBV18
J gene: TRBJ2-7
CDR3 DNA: TGTGCCAGCTCACCTTTTCAGGCAGGGACCTACGAGCAGTACTTC
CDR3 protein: CASSPFQAGTYEQYF

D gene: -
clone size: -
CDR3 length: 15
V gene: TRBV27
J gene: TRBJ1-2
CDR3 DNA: TGTGCCAGCAGTCCAGACGGGGTGGGGAACTATGGCTACACCTTC
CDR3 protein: CASSPDGVGNYGYTF

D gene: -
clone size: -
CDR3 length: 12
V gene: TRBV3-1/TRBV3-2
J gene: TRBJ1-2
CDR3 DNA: TGTGCCAGCAGCCACAGGAACTATGGCTACACCTTC
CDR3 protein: CASSHRNYGYTF

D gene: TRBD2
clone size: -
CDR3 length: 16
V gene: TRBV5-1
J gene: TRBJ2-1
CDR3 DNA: TGCGCCAGCAGCTCCAGACTAGCGGGGGCCGTCAATGAGCAGTTCTTC
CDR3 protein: CASSSRLAGAVNEQFF

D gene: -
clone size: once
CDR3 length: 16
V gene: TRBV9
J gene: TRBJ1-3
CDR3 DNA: TGTGCCAGCAGCGTTTCCGGAAGGGGCCCTGGAAACACCATATATTTT
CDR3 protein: CASSVSGRGPGNTIYF